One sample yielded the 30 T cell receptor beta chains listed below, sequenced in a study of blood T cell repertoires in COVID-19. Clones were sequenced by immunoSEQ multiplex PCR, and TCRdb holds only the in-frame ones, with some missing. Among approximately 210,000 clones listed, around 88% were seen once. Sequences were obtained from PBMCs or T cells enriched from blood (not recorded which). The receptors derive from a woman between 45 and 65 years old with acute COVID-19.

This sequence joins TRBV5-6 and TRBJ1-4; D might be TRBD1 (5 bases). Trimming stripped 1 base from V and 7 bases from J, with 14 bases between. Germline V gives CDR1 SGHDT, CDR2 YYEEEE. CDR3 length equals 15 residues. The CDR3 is CASSLKGPWGEKLFF. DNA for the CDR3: TGTGCCAGCAGCTTGAAGGGGCCTTGGGGTGAAAAACTGTTTTTT.

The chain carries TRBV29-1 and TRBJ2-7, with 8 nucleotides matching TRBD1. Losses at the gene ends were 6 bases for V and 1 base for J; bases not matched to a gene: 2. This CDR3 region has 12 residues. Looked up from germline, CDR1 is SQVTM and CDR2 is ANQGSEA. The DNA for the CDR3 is TGCAGCGTGGGGACAGGATCCTACGAGCAGTACTTC. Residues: CSVGTGSYEQYF.

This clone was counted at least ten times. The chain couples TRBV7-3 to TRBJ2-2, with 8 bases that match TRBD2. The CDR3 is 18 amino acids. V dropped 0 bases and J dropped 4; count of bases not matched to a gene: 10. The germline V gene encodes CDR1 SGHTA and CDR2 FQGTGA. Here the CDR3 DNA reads TGTGCCAGCAGCTTAACCTTGGGCCTAGCGGGCACCACCGGGGAGCTGTTTTTT. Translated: CASSLTLGLAGTTGELFF.

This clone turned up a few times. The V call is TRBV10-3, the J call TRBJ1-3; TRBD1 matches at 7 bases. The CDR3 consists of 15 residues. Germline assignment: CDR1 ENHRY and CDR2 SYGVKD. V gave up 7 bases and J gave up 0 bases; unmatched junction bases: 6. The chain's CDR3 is CAIKDRPGSGNTIYF. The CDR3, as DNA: TGTGCCATCAAGGACAGGCCGGGCTCTGGAAACACCATATATTTT.

This CDR3 reads CASSRNTVAKNIQYF. In nucleotides, the CDR3 is TGTGCCAGCAGCCGCAATACTGTAGCCAAAAACATTCAGTACTTC. The gene calls are TRBV27 and TRBJ2-4; D is ambiguous. This CDR3 spans 15 amino acids. Per germline, CDR1 MNHEY and CDR2 SMNVEV (reference sequence). Trimming removed 6 bases at V and 0 bases at J, with 12 bases between.

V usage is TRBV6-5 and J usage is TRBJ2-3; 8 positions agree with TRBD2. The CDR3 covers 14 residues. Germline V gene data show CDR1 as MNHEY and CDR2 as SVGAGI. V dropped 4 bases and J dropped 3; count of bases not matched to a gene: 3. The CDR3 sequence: CASSWRLATDTQYF. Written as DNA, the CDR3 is TGTGCCAGCAGTTGGCGACTAGCGACAGATACGCAGTATTTT.

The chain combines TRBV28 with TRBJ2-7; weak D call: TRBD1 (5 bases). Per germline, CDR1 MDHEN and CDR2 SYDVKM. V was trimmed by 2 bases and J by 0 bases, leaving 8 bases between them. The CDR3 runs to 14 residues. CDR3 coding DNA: TGTGCCAGCAGTTTACAGGGTTACTCCTACGAGCAGTACTTC. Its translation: CASSLQGYSYEQYF.

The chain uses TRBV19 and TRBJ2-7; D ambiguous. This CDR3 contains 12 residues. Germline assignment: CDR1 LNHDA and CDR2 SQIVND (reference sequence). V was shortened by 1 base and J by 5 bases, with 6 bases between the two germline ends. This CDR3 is CASSIGANEQYF. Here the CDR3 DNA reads TGTGCCAGTAGTATAGGGGCCAACGAGCAGTACTTC.

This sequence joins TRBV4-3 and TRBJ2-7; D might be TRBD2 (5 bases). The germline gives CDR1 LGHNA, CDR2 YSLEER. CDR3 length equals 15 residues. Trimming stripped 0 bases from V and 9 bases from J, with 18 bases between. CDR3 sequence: CASSQDRLSRRGQYF. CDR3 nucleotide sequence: TGCGCCAGCAGCCAAGATCGGCTTAGCCGTCGGGGGCAGTACTTC.

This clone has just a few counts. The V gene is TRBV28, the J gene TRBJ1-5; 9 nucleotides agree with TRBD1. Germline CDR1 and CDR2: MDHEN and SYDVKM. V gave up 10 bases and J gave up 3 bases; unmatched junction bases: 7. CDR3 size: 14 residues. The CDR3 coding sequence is TGTGCCATCCGCGGGGACAGGGCCAATCAGCCCCAGCATTTT. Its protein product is CAIRGDRANQPQHF.

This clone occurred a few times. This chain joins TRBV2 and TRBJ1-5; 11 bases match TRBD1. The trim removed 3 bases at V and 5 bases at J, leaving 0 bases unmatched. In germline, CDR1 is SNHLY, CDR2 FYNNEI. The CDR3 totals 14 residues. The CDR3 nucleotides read TGTGCCAGCAGTGAGGACAGGGGGCATCAGCCCCAGCATTTT. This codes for CASSEDRGHQPQHF.

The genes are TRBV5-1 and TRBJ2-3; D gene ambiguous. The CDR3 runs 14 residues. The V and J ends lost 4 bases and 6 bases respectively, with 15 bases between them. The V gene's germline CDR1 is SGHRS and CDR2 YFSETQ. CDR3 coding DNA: TGCGCCAGCAGCATGGCTTGGCCCTCGGATACGCAGTATTTT. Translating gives CASSMAWPSDTQYF.

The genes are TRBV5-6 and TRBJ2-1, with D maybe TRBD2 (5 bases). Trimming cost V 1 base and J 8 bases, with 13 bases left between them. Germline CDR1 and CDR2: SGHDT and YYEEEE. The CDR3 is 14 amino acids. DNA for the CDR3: TGTGCCAGCAGCTTGTCCGGGAACGGGGATGAGCAGTTCTTC. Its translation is CASSLSGNGDEQFF.

CDR3 loop: CSAPGEGPTGELFF. The CDR3 coding sequence is TGCAGCGCCCCAGGAGAGGGCCCCACCGGGGAGCTGTTTTTT. The chain is built from TRBV29-1 and TRBJ2-2; weak D call: TRBD2 (5 bases). CDR1 SQVTM and CDR2 ANQGSEA come from the germline V gene. The CDR3 is 14 residues long. Trimming took off 7 bases at V and 4 bases at J, with 16 bases between the two ends.

CDR3 in amino acids: CASSLTQGNTGELFF. The CDR3, as DNA: TGCGCCAGCAGCTTGACCCAGGGTAACACCGGGGAGCTGTTTTTT. The chain links TRBV5-1 to TRBJ2-2; maybe TRBD1 (5 bases). From germline, CDR1 is SGHRS and CDR2 YFSETQ. The CDR3 contains 15 residues. Trimming removed 1 base at V and 2 bases at J, with 9 bases between.

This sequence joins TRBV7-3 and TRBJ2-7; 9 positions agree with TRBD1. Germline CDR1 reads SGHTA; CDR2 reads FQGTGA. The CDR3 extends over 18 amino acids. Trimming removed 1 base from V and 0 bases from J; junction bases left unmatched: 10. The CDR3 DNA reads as TGTGCCAGCAGCTTAAGGTCGGGGGGACAGGGAGCCTCCTACGAGCAGTACTTC. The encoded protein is CASSLRSGGQGASYEQYF.

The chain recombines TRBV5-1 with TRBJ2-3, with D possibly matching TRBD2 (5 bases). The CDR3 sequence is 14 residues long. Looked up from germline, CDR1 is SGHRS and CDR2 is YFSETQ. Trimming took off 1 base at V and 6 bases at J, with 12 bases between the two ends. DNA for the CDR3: TGCGCCAGCAGCTTGCAGAGTGGCGGGGATACGCAGTATTTT. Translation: CASSLQSGGDTQYF.

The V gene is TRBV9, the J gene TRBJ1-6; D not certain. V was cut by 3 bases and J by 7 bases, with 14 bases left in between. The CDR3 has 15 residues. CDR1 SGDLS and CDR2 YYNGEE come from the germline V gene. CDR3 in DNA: TGTGCCAGCAGCGCACCCATGGGAGAAAATTCACCCCTCCACTTT. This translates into CASSAPMGENSPLHF.

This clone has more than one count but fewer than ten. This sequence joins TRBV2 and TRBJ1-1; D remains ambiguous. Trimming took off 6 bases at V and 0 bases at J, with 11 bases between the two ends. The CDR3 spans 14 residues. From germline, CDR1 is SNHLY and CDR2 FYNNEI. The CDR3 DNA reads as TGTGCCAGCAGGGAGGAAAGGTTGAACACTGAAGCTTTCTTT. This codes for CASREERLNTEAFF.

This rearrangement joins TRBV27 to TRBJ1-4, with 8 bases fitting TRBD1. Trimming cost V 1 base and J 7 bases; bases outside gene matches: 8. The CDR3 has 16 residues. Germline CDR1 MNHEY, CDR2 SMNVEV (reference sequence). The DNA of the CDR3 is TGTGCCAGCAGTTTATGGGCAGGACAGGGAGTTGAAAAACTGTTTTTT. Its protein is CASSLWAGQGVEKLFF.

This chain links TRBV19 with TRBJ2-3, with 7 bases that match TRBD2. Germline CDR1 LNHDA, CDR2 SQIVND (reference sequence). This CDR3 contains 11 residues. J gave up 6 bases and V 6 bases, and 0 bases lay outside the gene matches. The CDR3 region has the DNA TGTGCCAGTAGGGGGGGGGATACGCAGTATTTT. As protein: CASRGGDTQYF.

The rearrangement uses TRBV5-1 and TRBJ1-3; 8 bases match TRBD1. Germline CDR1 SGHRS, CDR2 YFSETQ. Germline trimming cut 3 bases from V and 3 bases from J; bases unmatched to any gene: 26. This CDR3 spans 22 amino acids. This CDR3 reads CASSSGIRAGTGFPRRGNTIYF. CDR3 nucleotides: TGCGCCAGCAGCTCTGGTATCCGCGCTGGGACAGGCTTTCCTCGGCGTGGAAACACCATATATTTT. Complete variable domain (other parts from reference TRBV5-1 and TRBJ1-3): KAGVTQTPRYLIKTRGQQVTLSCSPISGHRSVSWYQQTPGQGLQFLFEYFSETQRNKGNFPGRFSGRQFSNSRSEMNVSTLELGDSALYLCASSSGIRAGTGFPRRGNTIYFGEGSWLTVV.

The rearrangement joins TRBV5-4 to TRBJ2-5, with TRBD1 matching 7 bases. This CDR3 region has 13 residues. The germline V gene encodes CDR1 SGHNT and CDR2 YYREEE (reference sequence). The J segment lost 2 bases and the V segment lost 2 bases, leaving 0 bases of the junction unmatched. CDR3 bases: TGTGCCAGCAGCTTCAGGGGGCAAGAGACCCAGTACTTC. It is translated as CASSFRGQETQYF.

The CDR3 coding sequence is TGTGCCAGCATGCTCGTACTAGCGCTCACAGATACGCAGTATTTT. This encodes CASMLVLALTDTQYF. The V call is TRBV2, the J call TRBJ2-3, with TRBD2 matching 7 bases. V was clipped by 7 bases and J by 2 bases; unmatched bases: 9. In germline, CDR1 is SNHLY, CDR2 FYNNEI. The CDR3 extends over 15 amino acids. Supplemented by reference TRBV2 and TRBJ2-3, the full variable domain reads EPEVTQTPSHQVTQMGQEVILRCVPISNHLYFYWYRQILGQKVEFLVSFYNNEISEKSEIFDDQFSVERPDGSNFTLKIRSTKLEDSAMYFCASMLVLALTDTQYFGPGTRLTVL.

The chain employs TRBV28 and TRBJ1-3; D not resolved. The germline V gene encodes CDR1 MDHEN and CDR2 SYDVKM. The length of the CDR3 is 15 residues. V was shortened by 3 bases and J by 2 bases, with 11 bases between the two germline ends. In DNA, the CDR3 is TGTGCCAGCAGTTTTGCCGGGGATACTGGAAACACCATATATTTT. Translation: CASSFAGDTGNTIYF.

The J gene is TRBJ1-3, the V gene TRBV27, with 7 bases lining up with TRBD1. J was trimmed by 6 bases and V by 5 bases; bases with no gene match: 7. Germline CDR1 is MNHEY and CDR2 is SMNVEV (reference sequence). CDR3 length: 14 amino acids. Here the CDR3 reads CASSIDREKNTIYF. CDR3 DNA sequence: TGTGCCAGCAGTATCGACAGGGAAAAAAACACCATATATTTT.

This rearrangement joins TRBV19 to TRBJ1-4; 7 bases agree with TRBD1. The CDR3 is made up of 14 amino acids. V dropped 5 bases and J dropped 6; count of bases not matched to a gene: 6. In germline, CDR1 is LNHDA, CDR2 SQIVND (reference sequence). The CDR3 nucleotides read TGTGCCAGTAGTGCTGGGACAGCGGATGAAAAACTGTTTTTT. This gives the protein CASSAGTADEKLFF.

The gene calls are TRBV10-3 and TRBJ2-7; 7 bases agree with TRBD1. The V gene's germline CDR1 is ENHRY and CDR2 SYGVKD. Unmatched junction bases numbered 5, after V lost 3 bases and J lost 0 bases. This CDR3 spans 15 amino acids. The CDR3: CAISDGTVPSYEQYF. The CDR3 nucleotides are TGTGCCATCAGTGATGGGACAGTGCCCTCCTACGAGCAGTACTTC.

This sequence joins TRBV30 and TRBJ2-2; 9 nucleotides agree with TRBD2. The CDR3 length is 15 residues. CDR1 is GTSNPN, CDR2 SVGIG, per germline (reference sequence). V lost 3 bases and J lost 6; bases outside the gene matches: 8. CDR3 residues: CAWRRVSGSAGELFF. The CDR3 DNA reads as TGTGCCTGGAGGCGAGTTAGCGGGAGTGCCGGGGAGCTGTTTTTT.

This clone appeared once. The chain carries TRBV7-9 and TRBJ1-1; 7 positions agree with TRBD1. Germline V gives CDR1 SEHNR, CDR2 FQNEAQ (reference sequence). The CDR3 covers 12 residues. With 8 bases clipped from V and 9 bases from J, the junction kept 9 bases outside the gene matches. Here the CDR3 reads CASEQGSLQAFF. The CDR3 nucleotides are TGTGCCAGCGAACAGGGGTCGTTACAAGCTTTCTTT.